This TCR beta chain was sequenced during a study of CD8 T cells in Susac syndrome. RNA amounts of roughly 0.45 to 1 ug underwent reverse transcription with random hexamers. TCRdb recomputed calls from the immunoSEQ multiplex PCR reads with MiXCR, one row per CDR3 protein. Here the sample spans roughly 180,000 distinct CDR3 sequences, roughly 94% being singletons. The CD8+ and CD4+ T cells were isolated magnetically using a negative isolation approach, whereas the TEMRA cells were enriched by FACS. The specimen sequenced was CD4+ T cells from PBMCs. The sequence derives from a human donor in good health.

The DNA for the CDR3 is TGCAGTGCTAGAAAAGGGGGCGCTGAATCCGCGCAGCCCCAGCATTTT. Translated: CSARKGGAESAQPQHF. The gene calls are TRBV20-1 and TRBJ1-5; 7 bases align to TRBD1. With V trimmed by 2 bases and J by 7 bases, 14 bases remained unmatched. Looked up from germline, CDR1 is DFQATT and CDR2 is SNEGSKA (reference sequence). This CDR3 region has 16 residues.